These T cell receptor beta chains were read from a single sample in a study of OX40 agonist ivuxolimab in advanced cancers. Only in-frame clones appear in the TCRdb table, and some are missing; sequencing was by immunoSEQ multiplex PCR. The sample carries about 76,000 clones, roughly nine tenths recorded once. The sample was CD4+ or CD8+ T cells sorted from blood, taken in a trial of the OX40 agonist ivuxolimab. The receptor set was obtained from an adult with an advanced solid tumor such as melanoma, head and neck, liver or kidney cancer. Each CDR3 is given with its conserved first and last residue. The order of the fields is D gene, J gene, V gene, clone size, CDR3 DNA, CDR3 protein. D genes are given only for firm matches. Size is omitted from some rows. Given values are once, few, many or a class for expanded clones.

D: .
J: TRBJ2-4
V: TRBV7-8
size: .
DNA: TGTGCCAGCAGCTTAGTCCAGGGGGGCATTCAGTACTTC
CDR3: CASSLVQGGIQYF

D: .
J: TRBJ2-1
V: TRBV5-5
size: .
DNA: TGTGCCAGCAGCCGGGACACGAATGAGCAGTTCTTC
CDR3: CASSRDTNEQFF

D: .
J: TRBJ1-5
V: TRBV10-3
size: .
DNA: TGTGCCATCAGTGAGTCCCAGGAGGAGCCCCAGCATTTT
CDR3: CAISESQEEPQHF

D: .
J: TRBJ1-4
V: TRBV9
size: once
DNA: TGTGCCAGCAGCGTAGACGCCCTTAATGAAAAACTGTTTTTT
CDR3: CASSVDALNEKLFF

D: .
J: TRBJ1-6
V: TRBV13
size: .
DNA: TGTGCCAGCAGCTTAGGGCAGGATTTTAATTCACCCCTCCACTTT
CDR3: CASSLGQDFNSPLHF

D: TRBD1
J: TRBJ2-1
V: TRBV11-3
size: .
DNA: TGTGCCAGCAGCGAACAGGGACAGGGTGCGGCCAATGAGCAGTTCTTC
CDR3: CASSEQGQGAANEQFF

D: .
J: TRBJ2-5
V: TRBV5-1
size: .
DNA: TGCGCCAGCAGCCCCCCCGGGGTGGGAGAGACCCAGTACTTC
CDR3: CASSPPGVGETQYF

D: .
J: TRBJ1-2
V: TRBV9
size: .
DNA: TGTGCCAGCAGCGTAGAATTAGGGCATGGCTACACCTTC
CDR3: CASSVELGHGYTF

D: .
J: TRBJ2-7
V: TRBV2
size: .
DNA: TGTGCCAGCCTCCGGGGGGCCGGTTCCTACGAGCAGTACTTC
CDR3: CASLRGAGSYEQYF

D: TRBD1
J: TRBJ1-1
V: TRBV9
size: .
DNA: TGTGCCAGCAGCGTAGGAGGGGGCAGTAAGGGGAACACTGAAGCTTTCTTT
CDR3: CASSVGGGSKGNTEAFF